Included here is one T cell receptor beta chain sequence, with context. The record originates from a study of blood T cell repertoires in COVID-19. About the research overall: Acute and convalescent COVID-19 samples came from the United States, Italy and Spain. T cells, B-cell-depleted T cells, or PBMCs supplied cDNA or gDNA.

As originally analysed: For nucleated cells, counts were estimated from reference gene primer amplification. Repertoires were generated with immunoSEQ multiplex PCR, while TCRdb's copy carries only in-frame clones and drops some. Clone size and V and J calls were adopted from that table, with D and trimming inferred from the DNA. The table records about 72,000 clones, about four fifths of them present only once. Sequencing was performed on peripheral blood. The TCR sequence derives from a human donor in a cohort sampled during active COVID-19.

CDR3 coding DNA: TGTGCCAGCAGCCAAGATAGTCGTGCAGGAACTAACTATGGCTACACCTTC. Encoded protein: CASSQDSRAGTNYGYTF. J is TRBJ1-2 and V is TRBV4-2, with D uncertain. CDR3 length: 17 amino acids. The germline gives CDR1 LGHNA, CDR2 YNFKEQ. The V gene lost 0 bases and the J gene lost 0 bases, with 14 bases spanning the gap.